Following are 12 T cell receptor beta chains from one sample sequenced in a study of regulatory T cells in long-lasting Graves disease. The time point denotes: persistent/refractory GD, antithyroid drugs over 5 years with positive TRAb. From RNA extracted from PBMCs, the TCR library was made. Combining iRepertoire HTBI primers with Arm-PCR of CDR3 regions, the authors built TCR beta libraries. Via MiXCR, TCRdb re-called the multiplex PCR reads, giving one row per CDR3 protein. Here the sample spans a few hundred thousand distinct CDR3 sequences, around 22% being singletons. Sample: peripheral blood mononuclear cells (PBMCs), taken when the disease was refractory, from a patient treated with antithyroid drugs. These receptors were obtained from a female donor with Graves disease.

The chain recombines TRBV27 with TRBJ2-7; no clear D. From germline, CDR1 is MNHEY and CDR2 SMNVEV (reference sequence). The germline V and J ends were trimmed by 6 bases and 6 bases, with 24 bases remaining between them. The CDR3 has 16 amino acids. DNA of the CDR3: TGTGCCAGCAGCTCCGGCCTTGGCCCATCCCCTCTCGAGCAGTACTTC. Its translation is CASSSGLGPSPLEQYF.

The rearrangement links TRBV29-1 to TRBJ2-5; D ambiguous. Germline V gives CDR1 SQVTM, CDR2 ANQGSEA. V lost 7 bases and J 13 bases, leaving 25 bases between the germline ends. The CDR3 runs to 13 residues. The CDR3 protein is CSASGLNPGPGYF. In nucleotides, the CDR3 is TGCAGCGCCTCCGGATTAAACCCCGGCCCGGGGTACTTC. Based on the CDR3 plus reference TRBV29-1 and TRBJ2-5, the full variable domain is SAVISQKPSRDICQRGTSLTIQCQVDSQVTMMFWYRQQPGQSLTLIATANQGSEATYESGFVIDKFPISRPNLTFSTLTVSNMSPEDSSIYLCSASGLNPGPGYFGPGTRLLVL.

This clonotype has just one count. This rearrangement joins TRBV5-1 to TRBJ2-7; D gene ambiguous. The CDR3 totals 15 residues. V dropped 5 bases and J dropped 2 bases, with 17 bases sitting between them. Germline V gives CDR1 SGHRS, CDR2 YFSETQ. This CDR3 is CASSLGSAKTYEQYF. The CDR3 bases are TGCGCCAGCAGTCTTGGAAGTGCGAAAACCTACGAGCAGTACTTC.

This clonotype was found many times. The chain employs TRBV7-2 and TRBJ2-5; weak D call: TRBD2 (6 bases). The V end was cut by 1 base, the J end by 3 bases, with 12 bases between. The CDR3 has 15 amino acids. CDR1 and CDR2 (germline): SGHTA, FQGNSA. The CDR3 loop is CASSLDGGWEETQYF. DNA for the CDR3: TGTGCCAGCAGCTTAGATGGGGGGTGGGAAGAGACCCAGTACTTC.

Ten or more counts support this clonotype. The J gene is TRBJ2-7, the V gene TRBV28; 7 positions agree with TRBD1. The CDR3 is 13 amino acids. CDR1 is MDHEN and CDR2 is SYDVKM in the germline V gene. The trim removed 6 bases at V and 6 bases at J, leaving 8 bases unmatched. The CDR3, as DNA: TGTGCCAGCAGACTTGGACAGGCTAGCGAGCAGTACTTC. This gives the protein CASRLGQASEQYF.

This clonotype was observed a few times. One base away lies a much larger clone, so this may be a sequencing read error. The chain joins TRBV27 to TRBJ2-5; D might be TRBD1 (6 bases). CDR3 length equals 11 residues. Germline CDR1 MNHEY, CDR2 SMNVEV (reference sequence). V gave up 7 bases and J gave up 5 bases, with 8 bases separating them. This chain's CDR3 is CASTQGETQYF. CDR3 nucleotides: TGTGCCAGCACCCAGGGGGAGACCCAGTACTTC.

There are many counts of this clonotype. This CDR3 reads CASSVTGRGAKNIQYF. The DNA for the CDR3 is TGTGCCAGCAGTGTCACAGGGAGGGGGGCCAAAAACATTCAGTACTTC. The gene calls are TRBV28 and TRBJ2-4; a weak D match, TRBD2 (7 bases). The CDR3 loop spans 16 amino acids. Trimming took 5 bases from V and 1 from J, leaving 15 bases between them. Germline CDR1 MDHEN, CDR2 SYDVKM.

This chain joins TRBV20-1 and TRBJ1-5, with 9 bases that match TRBD1. The junction had 10 bases not matched to a gene; V was cut back by 0 bases and J by 1 base. This CDR3 region has 18 residues. CDR1 and CDR2 (germline): DFQATT, SNEGSKA (reference sequence). In nucleotides, the CDR3 is TGCAGTGCTAGAGATCGGGACAGGGAACCACTGAGCAATCAGCCCCAGCATTTT. This codes for CSARDRDREPLSNQPQHF.

V gene TRBV20-1 combines with J gene TRBJ2-3; D is possibly TRBD1 (5 bases). The V gene lost 4 bases and the J gene lost 0 bases, with 14 bases spanning the gap. This CDR3 has 15 amino acids. Per the germline V gene, CDR1 is DFQATT and CDR2 is SNEGSKA (reference sequence). This CDR3 is CSAILTKGSTDTQYF. The CDR3 coding sequence is TGCAGTGCTATTCTGACGAAGGGGAGCACAGATACGCAGTATTTT.

This clonotype was found many times. The genes are TRBV2 and TRBJ1-5; D ambiguous. Per the germline V gene, CDR1 is SNHLY and CDR2 is FYNNEI. Trimming left V 6 bases short and J 0 bases short, with 15 bases between. The CDR3 extends over 16 amino acids. The CDR3 nucleotides are TGTGCCAGCAGGCCCGTAGGCCGTTATAGCAATCAGCCCCAGCATTTT. Translating gives CASRPVGRYSNQPQHF.

This clonotype has only a few counts. The chain recombines TRBV7-9 with TRBJ1-2; a weak D match, TRBD1 (6 bases). The CDR3 is 17 residues long. Trimming shortened V by 5 bases and J by 0 bases, and 19 bases separated the two germline ends. Germline assignment: CDR1 SEHNR and CDR2 FQNEAQ (reference sequence). The CDR3 nucleotides read TGTGCCAGCAGCCTCCTCGGGCAGGGGCGAGCTAACTATGGCTACACCTTC. It specifies CASSLLGQGRANYGYTF.

The chain links TRBV5-1 to TRBJ1-2; D is ambiguous. CDR3 size: 14 residues. Germline CDR1 is SGHRS and CDR2 is YFSETQ. V gave up 0 bases and J gave up 4 bases, with 10 bases separating them. The CDR3 loop is CASSLEGVGYGYTF. DNA of the CDR3: TGCGCCAGCAGCTTGGAAGGAGTTGGCTATGGCTACACCTTC.